The 10 T cell receptor beta chains given below trace back to one sample, sequenced in a study of T-cell memory formation after mild COVID-19 (dated by TCRdb to the early 2020s). The library was prepared using 5' RACE. The instrument given in TCRdb is Illumina NovaSeq 6000. The public reads were reanalyzed by TCRdb: fastp trimming at Q25, MiXCR alignment, in-frame beta chains only. CDR3 protein sequences are deduplicated, and each keeps its most common genes and DNA. A total of roughly 510,000 distinct CDR3 sequences appear in this sample, approximately 15% of them only once. The ten largest account for around 7.8% of the sample. Material for sequencing was PBMCs or a T cell subset sorted from them (not recorded which). Source of these receptors: an adult woman who had mild COVID-19 (a few samples of this study predate the infection). The sample titles of this study are shuffled in the database, so cell type and time point are left out; the donor was told from shared clones.

The chain couples TRBV27 to TRBJ2-2; unclear D gene. From germline, CDR1 is MNHEY and CDR2 SMNVEV (reference sequence). The CDR3 is 14 amino acids. V was cut by 3 bases and J by 3 bases, with 8 bases left in between. CDR3 nucleotides: TGTGCCAGCAGTTTTCTCCCGGACACCGGGGAGCTGTTTTTT. Amino acids: CASSFLPDTGELFF.

The CDR3 sequence is CASSLWLALSTDTQYF. The CDR3 DNA is TGTGCCAGCAGTTTATGGCTAGCGCTGAGCACAGATACGCAGTATTTT. The chain links TRBV12-3 or TRBV12-4 to TRBJ2-3; the D gene is possibly TRBD2 (6 bases). Trimming took off 2 bases at V and 0 bases at J, with 12 bases between the two ends. The CDR3 spans 16 residues.

This clonotype was counted a few times. V and J are TRBV5-1 and TRBJ1-1; D is unclear. Germline assignment: CDR1 SGHRS and CDR2 YFSETQ. Trimming pared 1 base from V and 1 base from J, leaving 8 bases between. The CDR3 is made up of 14 amino acids. CDR3: CASSLSTPNTEAFF. CDR3 bases: TGCGCCAGCAGCTTGAGTACACCGAACACTGAAGCTTTCTTT.

There are a few counts of this clonotype. The chain joins TRBV6-1 to TRBJ2-1, with D hard to call. From germline, CDR1 is MNHNS and CDR2 SASEGT. The length of the CDR3 is 12 residues. Trimming took 6 bases from V and 6 from J, leaving 9 bases between them. The CDR3 sequence: CASRRIINEQFF. The CDR3 DNA follows: TGTGCCAGCAGAAGGATCATCAATGAGCAGTTCTTC.

The sample holds many counts of this clonotype. The J gene is TRBJ1-2, the V gene TRBV2; perhaps TRBD1 as D (6 bases). Trimming removed 5 bases at V and 5 bases at J, with 9 bases between. The CDR3 covers 12 residues. From germline, CDR1 is SNHLY and CDR2 FYNNEI. This chain's CDR3 is CASSLGQYGYTF. CDR3 nucleotides: TGTGCCAGCAGTCTTGGACAGTATGGCTACACCTTC.

The chain has TRBV28 and TRBJ1-1; D is unclear. Trimming removed 5 bases at V and 6 bases at J, with 10 bases between. The CDR3 extends over 12 amino acids. Germline V gene lookup returns CDR1 MDHEN and CDR2 SYDVKM. CDR3 protein: CASSPRYAEAFF. Written as DNA, the CDR3 is TGTGCCAGCAGTCCCCGATACGCTGAAGCTTTCTTT.

CDR3 DNA: TGCGCCAGCAGCCGAAATCGCGGCGGTTTGAATGCAGACCTCCACTTT. Translation gives CASSRNRGGLNADLHF. The chain carries TRBV4-3 and TRBJ1-6; D is uncertain. The CDR3 is made up of 16 amino acids. Germline V gives CDR1 LGHNA, CDR2 YSLEER. V dropped 4 bases and J dropped 15 bases, with 25 bases sitting between them.

This clonotype came up a few times. The chain couples TRBV7-2 to TRBJ2-1; 8 bases match TRBD2. From germline, CDR1 is SGHTA and CDR2 FQGNSA. With V trimmed by 1 base and J by 8 bases, 7 bases remained unmatched. This CDR3 contains 15 residues. The chain's CDR3 is CASSLVSGSTDEQFF. Written as DNA, the CDR3 is TGTGCCAGCAGCTTAGTGAGCGGGAGCACAGATGAGCAGTTCTTC.

V is TRBV29-1 and J is TRBJ2-2; D perhaps matches TRBD1 (6 bases). The CDR3 contains 14 residues. Trimming cost V 6 bases and J 1 base, with 12 bases left between them. The germline V gene has CDR1 SQVTM and CDR2 ANQGSEA. CDR3 sequence (DNA): TGCAGCGTGCAACCACAGGGGAACACCGGGGAGCTGTTTTTT. Its protein is CSVQPQGNTGELFF.

This clonotype was observed a handful of times. The chain uses TRBV7-9 and TRBJ2-4; D could derive from TRBD1 or TRBD2 (6 bases each). Trimming pared 4 bases from V and 0 bases from J, leaving 16 bases between. Germline-derived CDR1 and CDR2 are SEHNR and FQNEAQ (reference sequence). The CDR3 has 17 residues. The CDR3 region is CASSSIKGGLAKNIQYF. The CDR3, as DNA: TGTGCCAGCAGCTCCATTAAGGGGGGCCTAGCCAAAAACATTCAGTACTTC. The entire variable domain, with the rest obtained from reference TRBV7-9 and TRBJ2-4, is as follows: DTGVSQNPRHKITKRGQNVTFRCDPISEHNRLYWYRQTLGQGPEFLTYFQNEAQLEKSRLLSDRFSAERPKGSFSTLEIQRTEQGDSAMYLCASSSIKGGLAKNIQYFGAGTRLSVL.